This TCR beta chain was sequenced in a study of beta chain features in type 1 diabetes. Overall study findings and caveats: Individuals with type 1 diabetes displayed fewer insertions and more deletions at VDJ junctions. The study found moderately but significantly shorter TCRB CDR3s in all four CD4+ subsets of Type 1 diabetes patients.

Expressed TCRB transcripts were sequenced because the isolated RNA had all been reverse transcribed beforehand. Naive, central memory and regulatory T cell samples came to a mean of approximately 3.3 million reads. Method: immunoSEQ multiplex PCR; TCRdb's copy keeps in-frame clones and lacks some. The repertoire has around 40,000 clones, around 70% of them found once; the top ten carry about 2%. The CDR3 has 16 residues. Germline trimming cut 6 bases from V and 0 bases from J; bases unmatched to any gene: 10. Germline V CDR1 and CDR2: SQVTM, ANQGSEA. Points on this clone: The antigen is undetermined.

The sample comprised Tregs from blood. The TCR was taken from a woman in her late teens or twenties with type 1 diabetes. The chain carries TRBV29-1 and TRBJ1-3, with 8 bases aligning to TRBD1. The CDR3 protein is CSVMDRDGLSGNTIYF. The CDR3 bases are TGCAGCGTGATGGACAGGGACGGTCTCTCTGGAAACACCATATATTTT.